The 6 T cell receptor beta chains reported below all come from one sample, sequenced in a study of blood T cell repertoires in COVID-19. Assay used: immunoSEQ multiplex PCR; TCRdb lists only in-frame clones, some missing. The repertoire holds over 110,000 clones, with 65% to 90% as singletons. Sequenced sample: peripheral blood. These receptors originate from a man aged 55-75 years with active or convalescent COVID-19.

In DNA, the CDR3 is TGTGCCAGCAGCTTAGCCGGGACTAGCGGAGATACGCAGTATTTT. This encodes CASSLAGTSGDTQYF. This chain connects TRBV7-9 to TRBJ2-3; 11 nucleotides agree with TRBD2. V shed 0 bases and J 5 bases; nucleotides not matched to a gene: 1. The CDR3 is made up of 15 amino acids. The germline gives CDR1 SEHNR, CDR2 FQNEAQ (reference sequence).

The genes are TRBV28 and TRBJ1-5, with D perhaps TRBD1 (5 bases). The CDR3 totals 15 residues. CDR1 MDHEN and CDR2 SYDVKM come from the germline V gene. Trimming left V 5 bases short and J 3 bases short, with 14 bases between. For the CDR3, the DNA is TGTGCCAGCAGTCTATCGCAGGGTACCAATCAGCCCCAGCATTTT. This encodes CASSLSQGTNQPQHF. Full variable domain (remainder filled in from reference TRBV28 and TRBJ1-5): DVKVTQSSRYLVKRTGEKVFLECVQDMDHENMFWYRQDPGLGLRLIYFSYDVKMKEKGDIPEGYSVSREKKERFSLILESASTNQTSMYLCASSLSQGTNQPQHFGDGTRLSIL.

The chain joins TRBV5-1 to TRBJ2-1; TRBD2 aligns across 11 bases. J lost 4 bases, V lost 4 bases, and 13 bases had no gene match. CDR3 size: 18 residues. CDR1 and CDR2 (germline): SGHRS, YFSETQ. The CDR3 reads CASSVELAGVAMYNEQFF. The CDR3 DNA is TGCGCCAGCAGCGTGGAACTAGCGGGAGTAGCCATGTACAATGAGCAGTTCTTC. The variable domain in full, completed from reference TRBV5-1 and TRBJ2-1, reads KAGVTQTPRYLIKTRGQQVTLSCSPISGHRSVSWYQQTPGQGLQFLFEYFSETQRNKGNFPGRFSGRQFSNSRSEMNVSTLELGDSALYLCASSVELAGVAMYNEQFFGPGTRLTVL.

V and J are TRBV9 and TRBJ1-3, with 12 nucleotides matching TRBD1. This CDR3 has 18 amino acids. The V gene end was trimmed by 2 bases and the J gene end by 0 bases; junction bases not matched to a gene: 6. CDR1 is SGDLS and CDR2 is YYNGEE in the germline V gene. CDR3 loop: CASSVRDRGHSSGNTIYF. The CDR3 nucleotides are TGTGCCAGCAGCGTCCGGGACAGGGGGCACAGCTCTGGAAACACCATATATTTT.

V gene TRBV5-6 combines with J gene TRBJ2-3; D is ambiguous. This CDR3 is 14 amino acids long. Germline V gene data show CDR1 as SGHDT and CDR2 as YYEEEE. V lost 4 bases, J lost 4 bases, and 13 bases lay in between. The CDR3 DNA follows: TGTGCCAGCAGCCTGAATCTGCGCCCAGATACGCAGTATTTT. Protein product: CASSLNLRPDTQYF. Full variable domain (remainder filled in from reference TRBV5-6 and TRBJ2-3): DAGVTQSPTHLIKTRGQQVTLRCSPKSGHDTVSWYQQALGQGPQFIFQYYEEEERQRGNFPDRFSGHQFPNYSSELNVNALLLGDSALYLCASSLNLRPDTQYFGPGTRLTVL.

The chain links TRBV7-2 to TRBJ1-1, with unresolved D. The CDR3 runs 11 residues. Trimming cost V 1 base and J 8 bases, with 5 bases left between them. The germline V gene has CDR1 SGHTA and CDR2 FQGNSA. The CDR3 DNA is TGTGCCAGCAGCTTAGTTGGCGAAGCTTTCTTT. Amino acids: CASSLVGEAFF.